Below are 13 T cell receptor beta chains sequenced from a single sample in a study of T cell responses to AZD1222 COVID-19 vaccine. The table came from immunoSEQ multiplex PCR; TCRdb's copy has only in-frame clones and leaves some out. The data show over 140,000 clones, with 85% to 95% seen just once and 3.5% to 4.5% held by the top ten. The specimen comprised peripheral blood, sampled 28 days after the second AZD1222 dose. The receptors stem from an adult who received the AZD1222 COVID-19 vaccine.

This chain links TRBV20-1 with TRBJ1-2; 8 positions match TRBD1. Germline V gene data show CDR1 as DFQATT and CDR2 as SNEGSKA (reference sequence). This CDR3 region has 13 residues. The V gene end was trimmed by 3 bases and the J gene end by 4 bases; junction bases not matched to a gene: 4. This CDR3 reads CSASFGTGYGYTF. Here the CDR3 DNA reads TGCAGTGCTAGTTTCGGGACAGGCTATGGCTACACCTTC.

This clone was found once. V usage is TRBV13 and J usage is TRBJ2-6; the match to TRBD1 covers 7 bases. The germline gives CDR1 PRHDT, CDR2 FYEKMQ (reference sequence). The length of the CDR3 is 18 residues. V trimming: 0 bases; J trimming: 0 bases; junction bases outside the gene matches: 5. In DNA, the CDR3 is TGTGCCAGCAGCTTAGGAGGGGGCGAAATCTCTGGGGCCAACGTCCTGACTTTC. It specifies CASSLGGGEISGANVLTF.

This rearrangement joins TRBV5-5 to TRBJ2-7; a weak D match, TRBD1 (6 bases). Germline loops: CDR1 SGHKS, CDR2 YYEKEE (reference sequence). The CDR3 is 14 amino acids. Trimming left V 4 bases short and J 4 bases short, with 15 bases between. CDR3 in DNA: TGTGCCAGCAGCGCGACAGGTGCAGGATACGAGCAGTACTTC. This codes for CASSATGAGYEQYF.

This chain uses TRBV7-8 with TRBJ1-1; 10 bases align to TRBD1. V gave up 5 bases and J gave up 5 bases; unmatched junction bases: 11. Germline CDR1 and CDR2: SGHVS and FQNEAQ. This CDR3 is 16 amino acids long. CDR3 coding DNA: TGTGCCAGCAGCCCCCGGGACAGGGGACTCTTGACTGAAGCTTTCTTT. Its translation: CASSPRDRGLLTEAFF. Full variable domain (remainder filled in from reference TRBV7-8 and TRBJ1-1): GAGVSQSPRYKVAKRGQDVALRCDPISGHVSLFWYQQALGQGPEFLTYFQNEAQLDKSGLPSDRFFAERPEGSVSTLKIQRTQQEDSAVYLCASSPRDRGLLTEAFFGQGTRLTVV.

The genes are TRBV7-9 and TRBJ2-1; D may be TRBD2 (5 bases). Per germline, CDR1 SEHNR and CDR2 FQNEAQ (reference sequence). This CDR3 region has 13 residues. Between the trimmed V and J ends, which lost 3 bases and 10 bases, there was a span of 13 bases. The CDR3 region has the DNA TGTGCCAGCAGCTTCCCGGCCGGGGAAGAGCAGTTCTTC. This encodes CASSFPAGEEQFF.

The CDR3 DNA sequence: TGTGCCAGCAGCCCCCGGGACAGGGGGGTCTACAATGAGCAGTTCTTC. It specifies CASSPRDRGVYNEQFF. The chain employs TRBV9 and TRBJ2-1; 11 nucleotides line up with TRBD1. The germline gives CDR1 SGDLS, CDR2 YYNGEE. The CDR3 extends over 16 amino acids. Trimming took 4 bases from V and 3 from J; bases not matched to a gene: 6.

This sequence joins TRBV10-3 and TRBJ2-1, with 7 nucleotides matching TRBD2. V gave up 11 bases and J gave up 0 bases; unmatched junction bases: 19. The CDR3 spans 18 residues. The germline V gene has CDR1 ENHRY and CDR2 SYGVKD. In DNA form, the CDR3 reads TGTGCCTCGAAGACTAGCCCGGGGTTGATGAGCTCCTACAATGAGCAGTTCTTC. Protein sequence: CASKTSPGLMSSYNEQFF.

The V and J genes are TRBV3-1 (or the pseudogene TRBV3-2) and TRBJ2-5, with D uncertain. Looked up from germline, CDR1 is LGHDT and CDR2 is YNNKEL (reference sequence). The CDR3 spans 13 residues. The V gene lost 4 bases and the J gene lost 4 bases, with 10 bases spanning the gap. The CDR3 reads CASSPLEVETQYF. The CDR3 DNA sequence: TGTGCCAGCAGCCCCCTAGAGGTAGAGACCCAGTACTTC.

The sample holds one count of this clone. The chain employs TRBV4-3 and TRBJ1-3; D possibly corresponds to TRBD1 (5 bases). The V and J ends lost 1 base and 3 bases respectively, with 10 bases between them. The germline V gene encodes CDR1 LGHNA and CDR2 YSLEER. CDR3 length equals 15 residues. The CDR3 is CASSQAGTGGNTIYF. CDR3 nucleotide sequence: TGCGCCAGCAGCCAAGCCGGGACTGGTGGAAACACCATATATTTT.

J is TRBJ1-2 and V is TRBV24-1, with D perhaps matching TRBD1 (5 bases). The CDR3 is 13 residues long. Trimming removed 5 bases at V and 5 bases at J, with 11 bases between. Germline values: CDR1 KGHDR, CDR2 SFDVKD. CDR3 in DNA: TGTGCCACCAGTGTCGACGGGGGGTATGGCTACACCTTC. Protein sequence: CATSVDGGYGYTF.

The rearrangement uses TRBV28 and TRBJ1-3; D unclear. CDR3 length equals 13 residues. Germline V gene sequence: CDR1 MDHEN, CDR2 SYDVKM. The ends were cut back, 7 bases at V and 0 bases at J, with 7 bases in the middle. CDR3 loop: CASKESSGNTIYF. The CDR3 DNA sequence: TGTGCCAGCAAGGAAAGCTCTGGAAACACCATATATTTT.

The V gene is TRBV24-1, the J gene TRBJ2-1, with D possibly matching TRBD2 (6 bases). Looked up from germline, CDR1 is KGHDR and CDR2 is SFDVKD. The CDR3 runs 16 residues. The V end was cut by 7 bases, the J end by 8 bases, with 23 bases between. CDR3 region: CATSRWPVEEGHEQFF. The CDR3 bases are TGTGCCACCAGCCGCTGGCCAGTCGAGGAGGGCCATGAGCAGTTCTTC.

The chain combines TRBV13 with TRBJ2-2; D uncertain. The CDR3 totals 15 residues. Deletions cut 2 bases from V and 5 bases from J, with 12 bases between. In germline, CDR1 is PRHDT, CDR2 FYEKMQ (reference sequence). The CDR3 coding sequence is TGTGCCAGCAGCTTATCGCCAGGTCCAACCGGGGAGCTGTTTTTT. Amino acid sequence: CASSLSPGPTGELFF. The variable domain in full, completed from reference TRBV13 and TRBJ2-2, reads AAGVIQSPRHLIKEKRETATLKCYPIPRHDTVYWYQQGPGQDPQFLISFYEKMQSDKGSIPDRFSAQQFSDYHSELNMSSLELGDSALYFCASSLSPGPTGELFFGEGSRLTVL.